This T cell receptor beta chain stems from a study of blood T cell repertoires in COVID-19. Authors' data handling: Amplified reference gene primers provided the basis for estimating nucleated cell counts. Assay used: immunoSEQ multiplex PCR; TCRdb lists only in-frame clones, some missing. V and J calls and clone size are given by that table; D and trimming were obtained from the DNA. This table holds about 190,000 clones, about 86% found once. The germline V gene encodes CDR1 SGHRS and CDR2 YFSETQ. The CDR3 contains 15 residues. This clone has only one observation. A read error may produce the germline difference seen at one junction end.

The TCR comes from a woman in her late teens or twenties who had recovered from COVID-19. The J gene is TRBJ2-3, the V gene TRBV5-1, with TRBD2 matching 7 bases. The material sequenced was peripheral blood. CDR3 DNA sequence: TGCGCCAGCCGCTTTGAACGGGGGGTCACAGATACGCAGTATTTT. Translated, it gives CASRFERGVTDTQYF.